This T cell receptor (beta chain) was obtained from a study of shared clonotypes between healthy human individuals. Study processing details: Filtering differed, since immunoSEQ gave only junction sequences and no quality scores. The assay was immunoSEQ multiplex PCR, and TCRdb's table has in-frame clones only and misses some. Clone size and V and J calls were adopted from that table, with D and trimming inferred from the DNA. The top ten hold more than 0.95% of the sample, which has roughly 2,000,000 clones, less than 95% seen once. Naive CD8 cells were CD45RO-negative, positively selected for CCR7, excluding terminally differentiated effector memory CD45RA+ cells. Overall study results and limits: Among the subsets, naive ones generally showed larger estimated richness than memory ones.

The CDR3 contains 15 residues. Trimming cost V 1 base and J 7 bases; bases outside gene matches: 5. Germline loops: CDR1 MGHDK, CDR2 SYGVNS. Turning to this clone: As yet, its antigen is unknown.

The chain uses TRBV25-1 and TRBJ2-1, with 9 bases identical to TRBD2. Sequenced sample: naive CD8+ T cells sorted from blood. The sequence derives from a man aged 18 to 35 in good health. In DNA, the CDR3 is TGTGCCAGCAGTGAATGGGGGACTAGCTTTAATGAGCAGTTCTTC. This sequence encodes CASSEWGTSFNEQFF.